This section outlines one T cell receptor beta chain sequence together with its context. The data are from a study of cytomegalovirus exposure and HLA in healthy donors. Germline V lookup: CDR1 GTSNPN, CDR2 SVGIG (reference sequence). V lost 4 bases, J lost 5 bases, and 11 bases lay in between. CDR3 length: 12 residues. A multiplex PCR was run with 60 Vbeta primers and 13 Jbeta primers. The repertoire was sequenced with immunoSEQ multiplex PCR; TCRdb's copy has only in-frame clones and lacks some. The sample holds 150,000 or so clones; around 78% are singletons and the top ten take 1%. Healthy bone marrow donors made up the donors.

The source material was PBMCs. The origin of this receptor is a woman in her 40s in good health and CMV-seronegative. This sequence joins TRBV30 and TRBJ1-2; D is uncertain. CDR3: CAWIQTPYGYTF. CDR3 coding DNA: TGTGCCTGGATCCAGACACCTTATGGCTACACCTTC.